The rows below give T cell receptor beta chains drawn from one sample of a study of shared clonotypes between healthy human individuals. Libraries were prepared by immunoSEQ multiplex PCR; TCRdb keeps only in-frame clonotypes and omits some of them. The top ten clones hold around 0.25% of a sample with over 750,000 clones, just over 95% of them seen once. The sample was naive CD8+ T cells sorted from blood. These receptors all stem from a man aged 25-45 years in good health. The CDR3 runs from the conserved cysteine through the conserved F or W. The D gene is left open where the match is weak.

cdr3_length	v_call	j_call	d_call	cdr3_nt	cdr3_aa
15	TRBV7-2	TRBJ2-7	.	TGTGCCAGCAGCGAACCCTTAACGGCTTCCTACGAGCAGTACTTC	CASSEPLTASYEQYF
14	TRBV4-1	TRBJ2-7	TRBD2	TGCGCCAGCAGCCAGGAGCGGGAGGCCCACGAGCAGTACTTC	CASSQEREAHEQYF
15	TRBV29-1	TRBJ2-2	.	TGCAGCGTGCCCTTGACAGGAGTTAGCACCGGGGAGCTGTTTTTT	CSVPLTGVSTGELFF
14	TRBV5-6	TRBJ2-7	.	TGTGCCAGCAGATACCAAAACAGGGAGTACGAGCAGTACTTC	CASRYQNREYEQYF
12	TRBV6-1	TRBJ2-1	.	TGTGCCAGCATCACTAAATACAATGAGCAGTTCTTC	CASITKYNEQFF
14	TRBV4-3	TRBJ2-2	.	TGCGCCAGCAGCCAAGTATGGGGACCGGGGGAGCTGTTTTTT	CASSQVWGPGELFF
13	TRBV7-2	TRBJ2-7	.	TGTGCCATCTCCCGGGGGGCACCCTACGAGCAGTACTTC	CAISRGAPYEQYF
16	TRBV29-1	TRBJ2-1	TRBD2	TGCAGCGCCGGGAACACCGCGGGACTAGGTTGGGATGAGCAGTTCTTC	CSAGNTAGLGWDEQFF
13	TRBV7-9	TRBJ1-1	TRBD1	TGTGCCAGCAGAGCAGGGGGCGCGAATGAAGCTTTCTTT	CASRAGGANEAFF
18	TRBV7-2	TRBJ2-5	TRBD2	TGTGCCAGCAGCTTAGGGCTAGCGGGAGGCGGCTACGGGGAGACCCAGTACTTC	CASSLGLAGGGYGETQYF
20	TRBV5-1	TRBJ2-1	TRBD2	TGCGCCAGCAGCTACCCGATGGGACTAGCGAATACAAAGTATGGCAATGAGCAGTTCTTC	CASSYPMGLANTKYGNEQFF
14	TRBV27	TRBJ2-3	.	TGTGCCAGCAGTTTAACTATGGGCTACAATACGCAGTATTTT	CASSLTMGYNTQYF
13	TRBV10-1	TRBJ2-7	.	TGCGCCAGCAGTGAGGCACGGACTTCCGAGCAGTACTTC	CASSEARTSEQYF
12	TRBV2	TRBJ2-1	.	TGTGCCAGCAGGCGATCCTACAATGAGCAGTTCTTC	CASRRSYNEQFF
15	TRBV9	TRBJ2-7	.	TGTGCCAGCAGCCCTGGGTGGGACTTAACCTACGAGCAGTACTTC	CASSPGWDLTYEQYF
14	TRBV13	TRBJ2-7	.	TGTGCCAGCAGCCCTCGAAGACGGGGCTACGAGCAGTACTTC	CASSPRRRGYEQYF